These 8 T cell receptor beta chains were all obtained from the same sample, sequenced in a study of blood T cell repertoires in COVID-19. Profiling relied on immunoSEQ multiplex PCR, and the TCRdb table lists in-frame clones only, not all of them. The sample lists approximately 470,000 clones, roughly 87% occurring once. Sequenced: PBMCs or T cells enriched from blood (not recorded which). These receptors were taken from a woman younger than 30 who had recovered from COVID-19.

The chain carries TRBV10-3 and TRBJ2-1, with 8 bases that match TRBD1. Looked up from germline, CDR1 is ENHRY and CDR2 is SYGVKD. The CDR3 is 13 amino acids. J was trimmed by 16 bases and V by 0 bases; bases with no gene match: 8. In DNA, the CDR3 is TGTGCCATCAGTGAGTCTCAAGGACAGGGTCCATTCTTC. Translated: CAISESQGQGPFF.

About this clone itself: The same CDR3 arises from other DNA sequences in this sample as well. The genes are TRBV18 and TRBJ1-2; 8 nucleotides match TRBD1. This CDR3 region has 14 residues. V dropped 1 base and J dropped 8; count of bases not matched to a gene: 6. CDR1 and CDR2 (germline): KGHSH, LQKENI. CDR3 DNA sequence: TGTGCCAGCTCACCACGCGGACAGGGTTACGGCTACACCTTC. Its translation is CASSPRGQGYGYTF.

V gene TRBV30 combines with J gene TRBJ1-2; 8 bases fit TRBD1. The V gene's germline CDR1 is GTSNPN and CDR2 SVGIG (reference sequence). The CDR3 consists of 13 residues. With V trimmed by 4 bases and J by 7 bases, 8 bases remained unmatched. The CDR3 reads CAWNADRAFGYTF. The CDR3 bases are TGTGCCTGGAATGCGGACAGGGCGTTTGGCTACACCTTC.

This clone was seen more than once but under ten times. This chain connects TRBV7-2 to TRBJ2-7; 10 nucleotides match TRBD1. The germline gives CDR1 SGHTA, CDR2 FQGNSA. V was pared by 5 bases and J by 3 bases, with 7 bases of the junction left unmatched. CDR3 length equals 15 residues. The CDR3 region is CASSTGTGVHYEQYF. CDR3 sequence (DNA): TGTGCCAGCAGCACCGGGACAGGGGTCCACTACGAGCAGTACTTC.

The chain uses TRBV30 and TRBJ1-5; D is possibly TRBD1 (6 bases). V gave up 2 bases and J gave up 6 bases, with 20 bases separating them. Germline lookup yields CDR1 GTSNPN and CDR2 SVGIG (reference sequence). CDR3 length: 16 residues. CDR3 amino acids: CAWSTLLGGPGQPQHF. The CDR3 bases are TGTGCCTGGAGTACACTTCTAGGGGGACCTGGTCAGCCCCAGCATTTT.

V is TRBV10-3 and J is TRBJ1-2; possibly TRBD1 for D (6 bases). V was trimmed by 0 bases and J by 3 bases, leaving 14 bases between them. The CDR3 is 16 residues long. CDR1 ENHRY and CDR2 SYGVKD come from the germline V gene. CDR3 region: CAISESEGGLDYGYTF. CDR3 DNA sequence: TGTGCCATCAGTGAGTCGGAGGGGGGGCTCGACTATGGCTACACCTTC.

This chain joins TRBV5-1 and TRBJ2-1; 15 positions agree with TRBD2. J lost 9 bases, V lost 6 bases, and 13 bases had no gene match. The CDR3 is made up of 17 amino acids. Germline V lookup: CDR1 SGHRS, CDR2 YFSETQ. The DNA for the CDR3 is TGCGCCAGCATGCGATCGGGACTAGCGGGGGGAATAGCTGAGCAGTTCTTC. This gives the protein CASMRSGLAGGIAEQFF.

The rearrangement uses TRBV7-6 and TRBJ2-7; D is possibly TRBD1 (6 bases). Trimming left V 6 bases short and J 5 bases short, with 11 bases between. CDR3 length: 12 amino acids. Germline V gene data show CDR1 as SGHVS and CDR2 as FNYEAQ. The CDR3 here is CASRGAGDEQYF. In DNA form, the CDR3 reads TGTGCCAGCAGGGGGGCAGGGGACGAGCAGTACTTC.